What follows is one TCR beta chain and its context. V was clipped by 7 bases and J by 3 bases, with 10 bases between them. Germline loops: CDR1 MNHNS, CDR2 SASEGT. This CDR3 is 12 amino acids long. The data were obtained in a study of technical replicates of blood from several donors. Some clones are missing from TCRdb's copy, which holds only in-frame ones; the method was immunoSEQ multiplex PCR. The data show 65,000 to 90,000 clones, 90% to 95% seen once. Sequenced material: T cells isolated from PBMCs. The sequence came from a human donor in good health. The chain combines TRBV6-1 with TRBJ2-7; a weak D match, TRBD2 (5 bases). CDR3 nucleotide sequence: TGTGCCAGCAACGGGGAAAACTACGAGCAGTACTTC. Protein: CASNGENYEQYF.